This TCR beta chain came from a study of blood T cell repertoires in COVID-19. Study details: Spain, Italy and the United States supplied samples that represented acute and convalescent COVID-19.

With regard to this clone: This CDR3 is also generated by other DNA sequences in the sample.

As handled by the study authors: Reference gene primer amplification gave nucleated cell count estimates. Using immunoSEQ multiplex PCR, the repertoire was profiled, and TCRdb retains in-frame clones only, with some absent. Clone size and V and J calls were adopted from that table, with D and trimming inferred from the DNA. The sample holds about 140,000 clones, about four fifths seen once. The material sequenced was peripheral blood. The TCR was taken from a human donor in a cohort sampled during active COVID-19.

CDR3 in amino acids: CASTEGAYNEQFF. The DNA for the CDR3 is TGTGCCAGCACCGAGGGGGCTTACAATGAGCAGTTCTTC. The V gene is TRBV6-5, the J gene TRBJ2-1; TRBD1 agrees at 7 bases. The CDR3 consists of 13 residues. Per germline, CDR1 MNHEY and CDR2 SVGAGI. Unmatched junction bases numbered 4, after V lost 7 bases and J lost 4 bases.